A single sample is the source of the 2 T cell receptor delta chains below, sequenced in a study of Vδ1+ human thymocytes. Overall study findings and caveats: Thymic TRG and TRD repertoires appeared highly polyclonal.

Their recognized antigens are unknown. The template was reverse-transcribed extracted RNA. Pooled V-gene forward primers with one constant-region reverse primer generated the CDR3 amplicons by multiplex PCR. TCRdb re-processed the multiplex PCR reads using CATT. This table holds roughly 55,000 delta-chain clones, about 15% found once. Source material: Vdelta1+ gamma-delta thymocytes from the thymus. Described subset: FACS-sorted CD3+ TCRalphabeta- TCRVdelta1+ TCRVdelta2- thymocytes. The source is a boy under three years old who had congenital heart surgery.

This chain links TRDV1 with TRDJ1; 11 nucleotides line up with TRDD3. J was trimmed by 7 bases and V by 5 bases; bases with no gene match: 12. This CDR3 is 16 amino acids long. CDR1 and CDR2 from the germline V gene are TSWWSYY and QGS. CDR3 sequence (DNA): TGTGCTCTTGGGTTTCCTACGTGGGGGATACGCGGTAAACTCATCTTT. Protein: CALGFPTWGIRGKLIF.

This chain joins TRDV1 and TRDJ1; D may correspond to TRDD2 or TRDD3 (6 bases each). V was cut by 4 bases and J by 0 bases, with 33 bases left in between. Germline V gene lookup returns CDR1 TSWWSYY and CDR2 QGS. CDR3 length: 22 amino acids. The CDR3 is CALGGLGILRPTVGHYTDKLIF. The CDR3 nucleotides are TGTGCTCTTGGGGGCCTGGGGATCCTACGTCCGACTGTAGGGCACTACACCGATAAACTCATCTTT.